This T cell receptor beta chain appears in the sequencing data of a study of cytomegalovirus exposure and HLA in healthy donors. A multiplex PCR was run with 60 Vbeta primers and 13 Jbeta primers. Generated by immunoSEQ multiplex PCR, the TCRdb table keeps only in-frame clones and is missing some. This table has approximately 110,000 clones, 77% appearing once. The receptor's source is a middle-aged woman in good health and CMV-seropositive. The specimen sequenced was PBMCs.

CDR3 sequence: CASSLVVAGGQETQYF. In DNA form, the CDR3 reads TGTGCCAGCAGCTTAGTGGTAGCGGGAGGGCAAGAGACCCAGTACTTC. V gene TRBV7-8 combines with J gene TRBJ2-5; TRBD2 matches 11 bases. Trimming took 1 base from V and 2 from J; bases not matched to a gene: 3. Germline assignment: CDR1 SGHVS and CDR2 FQNEAQ. The CDR3 loop spans 16 amino acids.